The 27 T cell receptor beta chains below were found in one sample sequenced in a study of control samples from healthy donors and cancer patients. Profiling relied on immunoSEQ multiplex PCR, and the TCRdb table lists in-frame clones only, not all of them. This table has about 51,000 clones, approximately 91% appearing once. Sequencing was done on a sample of PBMCs. Receptor source: a man in his fifties or sixties with head and neck cancer.

The J gene is TRBJ2-1, the V gene TRBV5-5; D ambiguous. CDR3 length: 12 residues. V gave up 1 base and J gave up 9 bases, with 8 bases separating them. Looked up from germline, CDR1 is SGHKS and CDR2 is YYEKEE (reference sequence). The CDR3, as DNA: TGTGCCAGCAGCTTGACGGAAGGTGAGCAGTTCTTC. Translated, it gives CASSLTEGEQFF.

The chain recombines TRBV27 with TRBJ2-1; possible D gene TRBD2, 6 bases. The V end lost 3 bases, the J end lost 4 bases, and 34 bases lay between the germline ends. The CDR3 runs to 22 residues. Germline V gene lookup returns CDR1 MNHEY and CDR2 SMNVEV (reference sequence). The CDR3 bases are TGTGCCAGCAGTTTTATAGACGGTGGCACGGGGGTGGGTTTATTTCGATACAATGAGCAGTTCTTC. This encodes CASSFIDGGTGVGLFRYNEQFF.

The gene calls are TRBV10-3 and TRBJ1-6; tentatively, D is TRBD1 (5 bases). Germline CDR1 reads ENHRY; CDR2 reads SYGVKD. The CDR3 sequence is 15 residues long. The V end was cut by 2 bases, the J end by 9 bases, with 14 bases between. This CDR3 is CAISEPIGVGSPLHF. The CDR3 bases are TGTGCCATCAGTGAGCCGATAGGGGTCGGTTCACCCCTCCACTTT.

The chain carries TRBV5-5 and TRBJ2-5, with TRBD1 as a possible D gene (6 bases). The CDR3 runs 15 residues. The germline V gene has CDR1 SGHKS and CDR2 YYEKEE (reference sequence). V was clipped by 2 bases and J by 1 base, with 12 bases between them. CDR3 sequence (DNA): TGTGCCAGCAGCTTCCGGGACACTGTCCAAGAGACCCAGTACTTC. It yields the protein CASSFRDTVQETQYF.

This clone was recorded once. This chain joins TRBV27 and TRBJ2-1, with D perhaps matching TRBD2 (5 bases). Germline V CDR1 and CDR2: MNHEY, SMNVEV (reference sequence). This CDR3 has 15 amino acids. Trimming cost V 5 bases and J 6 bases, with 17 bases left between them. CDR3 coding DNA: TGTGCCAGCAGTGCCGGTAGGGTGAGCGGCAATGAGCAGTTCTTC. Encoded protein: CASSAGRVSGNEQFF.

Only a few counts were recorded for this clone. The gene calls are TRBV11-2 and TRBJ2-2; TRBD1 or TRBD2 may be the D gene (6 bases each). The CDR3 contains 14 residues. Germline assignment: CDR1 SGHAT and CDR2 FQNNGV. The V end was cut by 6 bases, the J end by 4 bases, with 12 bases between. This chain's CDR3 is CASRRGASTGELFF. CDR3 DNA sequence: TGTGCCAGCAGGAGGGGGGCGAGCACCGGGGAGCTGTTTTTT.

In its sample, this clone was seen a few times. J is TRBJ2-7 and V is TRBV7-2, with D perhaps given as TRBD1 or TRBD2 (6 bases each). Germline loops: CDR1 SGHTA, CDR2 FQGNSA. The CDR3 runs to 15 residues. V was pared by 1 base and J by 5 bases, with 15 bases between. The CDR3 coding sequence is TGTGCCAGCAGCTTAGTGTCGGGGGCAATGGACGAGCAGTACTTC. Translating gives CASSLVSGAMDEQYF.

V and J are TRBV9 and TRBJ2-5; D unclear. The CDR3 runs 18 residues. Trimming pared 2 bases from V and 4 bases from J, leaving 24 bases between. The germline CDR1 and CDR2 sequences are SGDLS and YYNGEE. The CDR3 spells CASSVGNWFPGFGETQYF. In nucleotides, the CDR3 is TGTGCCAGCAGCGTCGGAAACTGGTTCCCCGGGTTCGGAGAGACCCAGTACTTC.

Here the CDR3 reads CASSLFQGNEQFF. The CDR3 DNA reads as TGTGCCAGCAGCTTATTTCAGGGCAATGAGCAGTTCTTC. This sequence joins TRBV7-6 and TRBJ2-1, with D maybe TRBD1 (5 bases). Germline loops: CDR1 SGHVS, CDR2 FNYEAQ. The CDR3 has 13 residues. Trimming left V 2 bases short and J 6 bases short, with 8 bases between.

This clone was seen once. This chain connects TRBV28 to TRBJ1-2; no definite D call. The CDR3 length is 13 residues. Germline V gene data show CDR1 as MDHEN and CDR2 as SYDVKM. Trimming removed 2 bases at V and 8 bases at J, with 12 bases between. The CDR3: CASSLEGERGYTF. Here the CDR3 DNA reads TGTGCCAGCAGTTTAGAGGGCGAACGGGGCTACACCTTC.

The count of this clone is one. The CDR3, as DNA: TGTGCCAGCAGCGTAGAGTCGCTGACAGGGGATAATGAGCAGTTCTTC. It specifies CASSVESLTGDNEQFF. The rearrangement uses TRBV9 and TRBJ2-1; 8 bases are shared with TRBD1. Germline CDR1 and CDR2: SGDLS and YYNGEE. CDR3 length: 16 amino acids. V shed 0 bases and J 7 bases; nucleotides not matched to a gene: 9.

The chain carries TRBV9 and TRBJ2-3; 7 bases agree with TRBD1. The trim removed 4 bases at V and 2 bases at J, leaving 4 bases unmatched. The CDR3 has 14 residues. The V gene's germline CDR1 is SGDLS and CDR2 YYNGEE. The CDR3 coding sequence is TGTGCCAGCAGCAAGACAGGGTACACAGATACGCAGTATTTT. Translating it yields CASSKTGYTDTQYF.

V and J are TRBV9 and TRBJ2-7, with a weak D call TRBD2 (7 bases). Germline V CDR1 and CDR2: SGDLS, YYNGEE. This CDR3 is 15 amino acids long. Trimming pared 4 bases from V and 3 bases from J, leaving 17 bases between. The CDR3 bases are TGTGCCAGCAGCCCGGGAGGACAGCCGTTCTACGAGCAGTACTTC. Protein: CASSPGGQPFYEQYF.

A few counts support this clone. The chain is built from TRBV5-1 and TRBJ2-7; weak D call: TRBD2 (6 bases). This CDR3 is built from 12 residues. Germline assignment: CDR1 SGHRS and CDR2 YFSETQ. Trimming stripped 2 bases from V and 7 bases from J, with 10 bases between. Here the CDR3 reads CASSFGSGEQYF. The DNA of the CDR3 is TGCGCCAGCAGCTTTGGGAGCGGGGAGCAGTACTTC.

The V gene is TRBV18, the J gene TRBJ1-6; D ambiguous. Looked up from germline, CDR1 is KGHSH and CDR2 is LQKENI. The CDR3 spans 14 residues. The V and J ends lost 6 bases and 8 bases respectively, with 14 bases between them. CDR3 protein: CASSRKREDSPLHF. The CDR3 bases are TGTGCCAGCTCCCGCAAGAGAGAGGATTCACCCCTCCACTTT.

The chain combines TRBV5-1 with TRBJ1-3; no reliable D call. The CDR3 has 13 residues. CDR1 is SGHRS and CDR2 is YFSETQ in the germline V gene. The CDR3 spells CASAGISGNTIYF. Here the CDR3 DNA reads TGCGCGTCGGCCGGGATCTCTGGAAACACCATATATTTT.

This sequence joins TRBV2 and TRBJ2-5; tentative D call: TRBD2 (5 bases). Germline values: CDR1 SNHLY, CDR2 FYNNEI. The CDR3 length is 12 residues. Trimming shortened V by 7 bases and J by 5 bases, and 11 bases separated the two germline ends. The CDR3 DNA follows: TGTGCCAGCATGCTGAGGGTTGAGACCCAGTACTTC. Translation: CASMLRVETQYF.

The chain uses TRBV5-4 and TRBJ2-7; D uncertain. The germline V gene encodes CDR1 SGHNT and CDR2 YYREEE (reference sequence). This CDR3 has 11 residues. Trimming took off 0 bases at V and 3 bases at J, with 1 base between the two ends. In nucleotides, the CDR3 is TGTGCCAGCAGCTTGGACTACGAGCAGTACTTC. Translating gives CASSLDYEQYF.

The chain links TRBV2 to TRBJ2-1; 11 nucleotides line up with TRBD2. Germline CDR1 SNHLY, CDR2 FYNNEI. CDR3 length: 15 amino acids. Trimming cost V 6 bases and J 2 bases; bases outside gene matches: 3. The CDR3 DNA reads TGTGCCAGCAGACCGACTAGCGGGGCCTACAATGAGCAGTTCTTC. Translating it yields CASRPTSGAYNEQFF.

The V gene is TRBV7-2, the J gene TRBJ1-3; 7 nucleotides match TRBD1. V dropped 5 bases and J dropped 5; count of bases not matched to a gene: 3. This CDR3 comprises 13 residues. Germline CDR1 SGHTA, CDR2 FQGNSA. CDR3 nucleotide sequence: TGTGCCAGCAGCCCGGGACAGAGAAACACCATATATTTT. Residues: CASSPGQRNTIYF.

The chain joins TRBV5-4 to TRBJ2-3; 8 bases align to TRBD2. Trimming cost V 5 bases and J 1 base; bases outside gene matches: 3. The CDR3 runs to 14 residues. Germline CDR1 reads SGHNT; CDR2 reads YYREEE (reference sequence). In DNA form, the CDR3 reads TGTGCCAGCAGGTCAGCGGGGGGCACAGATACGCAGTATTTT. This translates into CASRSAGGTDTQYF.

This chain connects TRBV23-1 to TRBJ1-6; 9 bases line up with TRBD1. Being an ORF, TRBV23-1 has a function that is uncertain. CDR3 length: 21 amino acids. V shed 0 bases and J 0 bases; nucleotides not matched to a gene: 12. The CDR3 nucleotides read TGCGCCAGCAGTCAATCGGAGGCCGGGACAGGGAGGAGCTCCTATAATTCACCCCTCCACTTT. Protein sequence: CASSQSEAGTGRSSYNSPLHF.

This clone was observed a single time. The gene calls are TRBV2 and TRBJ2-1; 8 nucleotides agree with TRBD1. Germline V gene lookup returns CDR1 SNHLY and CDR2 FYNNEI. This CDR3 region has 15 residues. V trimming: 8 bases; J trimming: 1 base; junction bases outside the gene matches: 7. The CDR3 nucleotides read TGTGCCAGCGGGAGCCGGACAGGGTCCTACAATGAGCAGTTCTTC. It translates to CASGSRTGSYNEQFF.

The CDR3 is CSAPVGEKLFF. CDR3 nucleotide sequence: TGCAGCGCCCCCGTGGGGGAAAAACTGTTTTTT. This chain links TRBV29-1 with TRBJ1-4; D gene ambiguous. V dropped 7 bases and J dropped 8 bases, with 11 bases sitting between them. The CDR3 loop spans 11 amino acids. Looked up from germline, CDR1 is SQVTM and CDR2 is ANQGSEA.

This clone was seen a single time. The J gene is TRBJ2-2, the V gene TRBV27; D is unclear. From germline, CDR1 is MNHEY and CDR2 SMNVEV (reference sequence). V was cut by 9 bases and J by 2 bases, with 4 bases left in between. This CDR3 has 11 amino acids. CDR3 residues: CASSNTGELFF. As DNA, the CDR3 is TGTGCCAGTAGTAACACCGGGGAGCTGTTTTTT.

V gene TRBV7-8 combines with J gene TRBJ1-1; 9 bases agree with TRBD1. The CDR3 sequence is 15 residues long. Germline V gene data show CDR1 as SGHVS and CDR2 as FQNEAQ. After removal of 1 base from V and 10 bases from J, the junction contained 10 bases not matched to a gene. The CDR3 protein is CASSLGPGQGRAAFF. The DNA for the CDR3 is TGTGCCAGCAGCTTAGGGCCGGGACAGGGACGGGCAGCTTTCTTT. Filled out from reference TRBV7-8 and TRBJ1-1, the complete variable domain reads GAGVSQSPRYKVAKRGQDVALRCDPISGHVSLFWYQQALGQGPEFLTYFQNEAQLDKSGLPSDRFFAERPEGSVSTLKIQRTQQEDSAVYLCASSLGPGQGRAAFFGQGTRLTVV.

The chain uses TRBV28 and TRBJ2-7, with 7 bases lining up with TRBD2. The CDR3 consists of 16 residues. The ends lost 6 bases at V and 2 bases at J; junction bases unmatched: 13. The germline CDR1 and CDR2 sequences are MDHEN and SYDVKM. In nucleotides, the CDR3 is TGTGCCAGCAGCATAAGAGGAGCGGGAAGGGCCTACGAGCAGTACTTC. Translation: CASSIRGAGRAYEQYF.